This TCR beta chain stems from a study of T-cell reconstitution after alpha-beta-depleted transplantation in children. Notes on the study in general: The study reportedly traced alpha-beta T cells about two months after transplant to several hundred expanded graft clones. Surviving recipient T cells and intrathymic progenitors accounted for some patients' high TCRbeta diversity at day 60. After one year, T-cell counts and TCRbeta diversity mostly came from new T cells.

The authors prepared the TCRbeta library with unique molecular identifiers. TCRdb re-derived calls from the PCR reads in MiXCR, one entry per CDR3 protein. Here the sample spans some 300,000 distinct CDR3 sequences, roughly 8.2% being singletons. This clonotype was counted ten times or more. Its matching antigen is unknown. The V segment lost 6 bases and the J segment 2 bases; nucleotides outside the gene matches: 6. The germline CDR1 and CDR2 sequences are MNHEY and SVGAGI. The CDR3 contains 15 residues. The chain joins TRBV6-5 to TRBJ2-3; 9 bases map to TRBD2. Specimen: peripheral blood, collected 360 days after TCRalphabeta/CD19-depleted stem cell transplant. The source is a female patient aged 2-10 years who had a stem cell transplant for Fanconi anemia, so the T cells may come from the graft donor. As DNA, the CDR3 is TGTGCCAGCAGCTCCCTAGCGGGGTACACAGATACGCAGTATTTT. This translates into CASSSLAGYTDTQYF.